The next 27 T cell receptor beta chains were all read from a single sample in a study of T cell responses to AZD1222 COVID-19 vaccine. The table came from immunoSEQ multiplex PCR; TCRdb's copy has only in-frame clones and leaves some out. Among about 20,000 clones listed, about four fifths were seen once. The sequencing used peripheral blood, collected 28 days after the second AZD1222 dose. The receptors here all came from an adult who received the AZD1222 COVID-19 vaccine.

This chain links TRBV6-2 or TRBV6-3 with TRBJ2-5; D call uncertain. The germline gives CDR1 MNHEY, CDR2 SVGEGT. The CDR3 is 14 amino acids. Trimming took 0 bases from V and 5 from J, leaving 10 bases between them. CDR3 in DNA: TGTGCCAGCAGTTACTCCAGCATCAGGGAGACCCAGTACTTC. Translating it yields CASSYSSIRETQYF.

V gene TRBV12-3 or TRBV12-4 combines with J gene TRBJ2-7; TRBD1 might be the D (5 bases). Between the trimmed V and J ends, which lost 6 bases and 5 bases, there was a span of 14 bases. The CDR3 is 13 residues long. The CDR3 bases are TGTGCCAGCAGCTACGGACAATCCGACGAGCAGTACTTC. This encodes CASSYGQSDEQYF.

The J gene is TRBJ2-1, the V gene TRBV5-1; perhaps TRBD1 as D (6 bases). V lost 3 bases and J 3 bases, leaving 10 bases between the germline ends. Germline V CDR1 and CDR2: SGHRS, YFSETQ. There are 14 residues in the CDR3. CDR3 sequence (DNA): TGCGCCAGCAGCTCACTAGGGGGCTACAATGAGCAGTTCTTC. Translating it yields CASSSLGGYNEQFF. The full variable domain, with the rest looked up from reference TRBV5-1 and TRBJ2-1, is KAGVTQTPRYLIKTRGQQVTLSCSPISGHRSVSWYQQTPGQGLQFLFEYFSETQRNKGNFPGRFSGRQFSNSRSEMNVSTLELGDSALYLCASSSLGGYNEQFFGPGTRLTVL.

The chain has TRBV9 and TRBJ2-2, with 11 bases fitting TRBD2. Germline trimming cut 1 base from V and 4 bases from J; bases unmatched to any gene: 6. This CDR3 spans 17 amino acids. CDR1 and CDR2 (germline): SGDLS, YYNGEE. The CDR3 spells CASSVTTSGRVTGELFF. CDR3 coding DNA: TGTGCCAGCAGCGTAACTACTAGCGGGAGAGTCACCGGGGAGCTGTTTTTT.

V and J are TRBV5-6 and TRBJ1-2; D is ambiguous. The CDR3 sequence is 13 residues long. V was shortened by 6 bases and J by 2 bases, with 11 bases between the two germline ends. Germline V gene lookup returns CDR1 SGHDT and CDR2 YYEEEE. For the CDR3, the DNA is TGTGCCAGCACCTGGGGTACCAACTATGGCTACACCTTC. Translation: CASTWGTNYGYTF.

V and J are TRBV7-8 and TRBJ1-3; 8 nucleotides match TRBD1. Germline V lookup: CDR1 SGHVS, CDR2 FQNEAQ. The V and J ends lost 1 base and 0 bases, in that order; junction bases with no gene match: 2. CDR3 length: 16 residues. The CDR3 nucleotides are TGTGCCAGCAGCTTAGGGACAGGGCACTCTGGAAACACCATATATTTT. Translated: CASSLGTGHSGNTIYF.

This clone is labeled hyperexpanded. The chain couples TRBV11-2 to TRBJ1-2, with 11 bases identical to TRBD1. CDR1 SGHAT and CDR2 FQNNGV come from the germline V gene. The trim removed 5 bases at V and 8 bases at J, leaving 10 bases unmatched. The CDR3 loop spans 15 amino acids. The chain's CDR3 is CASSQILDRGLGYTF. The CDR3, as DNA: TGTGCCAGCAGCCAAATCTTGGACAGGGGGCTGGGCTACACCTTC.

A few counts support this clone. The chain combines TRBV18 with TRBJ1-5, with D unresolved. V was shortened by 4 bases and J by 1 base, with 14 bases between the two germline ends. The CDR3 is 16 residues long. Per the germline V gene, CDR1 is KGHSH and CDR2 is LQKENI. CDR3 DNA: TGTGCCAGCTCACGGGCAGGCCCGGGGAGCAATCAGCCCCAGCATTTT. It codes for CASSRAGPGSNQPQHF.

This chain joins TRBV12-3 or TRBV12-4 and TRBJ2-3; D gene uncertain. Between the trimmed V and J ends, which lost 7 bases and 3 bases, there was a span of 11 bases. The CDR3 totals 13 residues. The CDR3 nucleotides are TGTGCCAGCAATGCCGGAGTGACAGATACGCAGTATTTT. The encoded protein is CASNAGVTDTQYF.

The chain couples TRBV4-1 to TRBJ2-3; D may correspond to TRBD1 or TRBD2 (5 bases each). With 1 base removed from V and 6 bases from J, the gap between germline ends came to 14 bases. CDR1 and CDR2 (germline): MGHRA, YSYEKL. The CDR3 is 15 amino acids. CDR3 in DNA: TGCGCCAGCAGCCAAGGAGGGGCCGCAGCGGATACGCAGTATTTT. This encodes CASSQGGAAADTQYF.

This chain uses TRBV4-1 with TRBJ2-2; 8 nucleotides line up with TRBD2. V shed 0 bases, J shed 4 bases, and the junction held 1 base outside the gene matches. The CDR3 is 15 residues long. Germline V gene sequence: CDR1 MGHRA, CDR2 YSYEKL. The CDR3 spells CASSQETSATGELFF. The CDR3 DNA sequence: TGCGCCAGCAGCCAAGAGACTAGCGCCACCGGGGAGCTGTTTTTT.

V gene TRBV5-5 combines with J gene TRBJ1-3; no reliable D call. Deletions cut 0 bases from V and 2 bases from J, with 9 bases between. Per germline, CDR1 SGHKS and CDR2 YYEKEE (reference sequence). The CDR3 has 15 amino acids. Here the CDR3 DNA reads TGTGCCAGCAGCTTGGTTGGGGTACCTGGAAACACCATATATTTT. Amino acids: CASSLVGVPGNTIYF.

This rearrangement joins TRBV12-3 or TRBV12-4 to TRBJ1-1; no reliable D call. V was pared by 2 bases and J by 5 bases, with 9 bases between. The CDR3 is 13 residues long. CDR3 loop: CASSLFRETEAFF. CDR3 nucleotides: TGTGCCAGCAGTTTATTCCGGGAAACTGAAGCTTTCTTT.

This clone was found once. The V call is TRBV7-9, the J call TRBJ1-4, with 10 bases aligning to TRBD1. The germline V gene encodes CDR1 SEHNR and CDR2 FQNEAQ (reference sequence). The CDR3 has 14 amino acids. V lost 1 base and J lost 7; bases outside the gene matches: 0. This CDR3 is CASSLGTGGEKLFF. The CDR3 bases are TGTGCCAGCAGCTTAGGGACAGGGGGTGAAAAACTGTTTTTT.

The V gene is TRBV10-3, the J gene TRBJ2-5; tentatively, D is TRBD2 (5 bases). Germline V gene sequence: CDR1 ENHRY, CDR2 SYGVKD. Trimming pared 10 bases from V and 4 bases from J, leaving 13 bases between. This CDR3 is built from 12 residues. The DNA of the CDR3 is TGTGCCAGCTCAGGTGGAGGAGAGACCCAGTACTTC. Its protein is CASSGGGETQYF.

The chain links TRBV19 to TRBJ1-1, with a weak D call TRBD1 (6 bases). In germline, CDR1 is LNHDA, CDR2 SQIVND (reference sequence). Trimming shortened V by 9 bases and J by 4 bases, and 15 bases separated the two germline ends. The CDR3 has 13 residues. As DNA, the CDR3 is TGTGCCAGCAACAGGGAGTGGAGCACTGAAGCTTTCTTT. Its protein product is CASNREWSTEAFF.

The chain has TRBV20-1 and TRBJ2-7; D not resolved. Germline V gives CDR1 DFQATT, CDR2 SNEGSKA (reference sequence). V lost 3 bases and J 0 bases, leaving 12 bases between the germline ends. The CDR3 sequence is 14 residues long. As DNA, the CDR3 is TGCAGTGCTAGTCGCCTGCAAAGCTCCTACGAGCAGTACTTC. This sequence encodes CSASRLQSSYEQYF.

The CDR3 spells CASSKDGNMGEKLFF. CDR3 in DNA: TGTGCCAGCAGCAAGGACGGAAATATGGGGGAAAAACTGTTTTTT. The chain joins TRBV7-9 to TRBJ1-4; no definite D call. Trimming pared 5 bases from V and 8 bases from J, leaving 18 bases between. CDR1 and CDR2 from the germline V gene are SEHNR and FQNEAQ (reference sequence). The CDR3 spans 15 residues.

The chain employs TRBV12-3 or TRBV12-4 and TRBJ2-1, with D possibly matching TRBD2 (6 bases). The CDR3 spans 13 residues. Trimming removed 2 bases from V and 5 bases from J, with 7 bases in between. The DNA for the CDR3 is TGTGCCAGCAGTTTACCGGGAGACAATGAGCAGTTCTTC. Amino acids: CASSLPGDNEQFF.

The chain joins TRBV11-3 to TRBJ1-5; D not resolved. CDR1 SGHNT and CDR2 YENEEA come from the germline V gene. The CDR3 covers 14 residues. V was pared by 1 base and J by 3 bases, with 7 bases between. DNA for the CDR3: TGTGCCAGCAGCTTAGGAGGTGACAATCAGCCCCAGCATTTT. It is translated as CASSLGGDNQPQHF.

V and J are TRBV24-1 and TRBJ2-1, with a weak D call TRBD2 (6 bases). The CDR3 is made up of 16 amino acids. Germline CDR1 reads KGHDR; CDR2 reads SFDVKD. V shed 0 bases and J shed 7 bases, with 15 bases lying between them. CDR3: CATSDLGGRPGNEQFF. For the CDR3, the DNA is TGTGCCACCAGTGATTTGGGGGGGAGACCGGGAAATGAGCAGTTCTTC.

The V call is TRBV25-1, the J call TRBJ1-6; tentatively, D is TRBD1 (6 bases). The CDR3 contains 17 residues. Trimming shortened V by 5 bases and J by 0 bases, and 14 bases separated the two germline ends. In germline, CDR1 is MGHDK, CDR2 SYGVNS. Here the CDR3 reads CASSPGTKSSYNSPLHF. For the CDR3, the DNA is TGTGCCAGCAGTCCGGGGACAAAGAGCTCCTATAATTCACCCCTCCACTTT.

This chain links TRBV9 with TRBJ1-1, with D hard to call. Germline CDR1 and CDR2: SGDLS and YYNGEE. This CDR3 comprises 14 residues. V lost 6 bases to trimming and J lost 3 bases, with 15 bases between them. CDR3 residues: CASTIGPSDTEAFF. As DNA, the CDR3 is TGTGCCAGCACCATAGGACCGTCGGACACTGAAGCTTTCTTT.

This rearrangement joins TRBV5-1 to TRBJ2-1; 10 bases match TRBD2. The V gene end was trimmed by 2 bases and the J gene end by 10 bases; junction bases not matched to a gene: 6. The germline gives CDR1 SGHRS, CDR2 YFSETQ. The CDR3 is 14 amino acids. CDR3 nucleotide sequence: TGCGCCAGCAGCTTAGGACTAGCGGTTGGAGAGCAGTTCTTC. The encoded protein is CASSLGLAVGEQFF. The variable domain in full, with the rest retrieved from reference TRBV5-1 and TRBJ2-1, is KAGVTQTPRYLIKTRGQQVTLSCSPISGHRSVSWYQQTPGQGLQFLFEYFSETQRNKGNFPGRFSGRQFSNSRSEMNVSTLELGDSALYLCASSLGLAVGEQFFGPGTRLTVL.

The chain joins TRBV6-1 to TRBJ1-5; weak D call: TRBD1 (5 bases). V lost 3 bases, J lost 0 bases, and 9 bases lay in between. Germline loops: CDR1 MNHNS, CDR2 SASEGT. The CDR3 is 15 amino acids. The CDR3 here is CASSDPGISNQPQHF. The CDR3 nucleotides are TGTGCCAGCAGTGACCCAGGGATTAGCAATCAGCCCCAGCATTTT.

This chain links TRBV18 with TRBJ2-7; D unresolved. The V end lost 1 base, the J end lost 2 bases, and 12 bases lay between the germline ends. Germline CDR1 reads KGHSH; CDR2 reads LQKENI. This CDR3 is 15 amino acids long. CDR3 DNA sequence: TGTGCCAGCTCACCACAAGTGGATTTACCCTACGAGCAGTACTTC. It is translated as CASSPQVDLPYEQYF.

V gene TRBV7-9 combines with J gene TRBJ2-2, with D uncertain. With 3 bases removed from V and 4 bases from J, the gap between germline ends came to 3 bases. The germline gives CDR1 SEHNR, CDR2 FQNEAQ (reference sequence). The CDR3 is 12 residues long. The CDR3 here is CASSFGTGELFF. The CDR3, as DNA: TGTGCCAGCAGCTTCGGCACCGGGGAGCTGTTTTTT.